The next 15 T cell receptor beta chains were all read from a single sample in a study of monozygotic twins with inflammatory bowel disease. TCRdb re-called the 5' RACE reads and catalogs CDR3 proteins one per entry, DNA excluded. The listing contains 200,000 to 250,000 distinct CDR3 sequences. Sequencing was carried out using blood. The receptor source for this set is a human donor with ulcerative colitis or Crohn's disease, or a healthy co-twin of an affected twin (not recorded which).

CDR3 residues: CAISERTGGSGTDTQYF. V is TRBV10-3 and J is TRBJ2-3; TCRdb designates TRBD1, a call that cannot be tested without DNA. Germline assignment: CDR1 ENHRY and CDR2 SYGVKD. This CDR3 has 17 amino acids.

The chain uses TRBV29-1 and TRBJ1-2; TCRdb's assignment of TRBD1 cannot be checked, as there is no DNA. The CDR3 sequence is 13 residues long. The germline gives CDR1 SQVTM, CDR2 ANQGSEA. The CDR3 spells CSGTGDANYGYTF.

The chain joins TRBV20-1 to TRBJ1-5. The CDR3 runs to 13 residues. Germline V gene lookup returns CDR1 DFQATT and CDR2 SNEGSKA (reference sequence). The CDR3 is CSARWGTNQPQHF.

This sequence joins TRBV5-1 and TRBJ2-1; checking the TCRdb D call of TRBD2 is not possible without DNA. Per germline, CDR1 SGHRS and CDR2 YFSETQ. The CDR3 covers 15 residues. The CDR3 region is CASRSGLAGAHEQFF.

This chain uses TRBV6-1 with TRBJ2-2; absent DNA, TCRdb's TRBD1 call cannot be checked. CDR3 length: 16 residues. The V gene's germline CDR1 is MNHNS and CDR2 SASEGT. The CDR3 loop is CASSDRDRGWTGELFF.

The J gene is TRBJ2-3, the V gene TRBV12-3 or TRBV12-4; the TRBD1 assignment by TCRdb is unverifiable without DNA. The CDR3 runs to 15 residues. The CDR3 spells CASSITGIVTDTQYF.

The chain joins TRBV7-9 to TRBJ1-2. CDR1 is SEHNR and CDR2 is FQNEAQ in the germline V gene (reference sequence). CDR3 size: 12 residues. The CDR3 sequence is CASSLAVRGYTF.

The chain joins TRBV12-3 or TRBV12-4 to TRBJ2-3. The CDR3 runs 16 residues. The CDR3 loop is CASSFSFLTSTDTQYF.

The chain is built from TRBV27 and TRBJ2-2; TCRdb reports TRBD1, a call that lacks DNA to check it against. CDR3 size: 14 residues. The V gene's germline CDR1 is MNHEY and CDR2 SMNVEV (reference sequence). CDR3 region: CASSFRAPSGELFF.

The rearrangement uses TRBV20-1 and TRBJ1-2. This CDR3 comprises 13 residues. CDR1 is DFQATT, CDR2 SNEGSKA, per germline (reference sequence). CDR3 sequence reads: CSATGDGLYGYTF.

V gene TRBV19 combines with J gene TRBJ2-1. CDR1 and CDR2 (germline): LNHDA, SQIVND (reference sequence). CDR3 length: 12 amino acids. The CDR3 sequence is CASSMTSNEQFF.

CDR3 residues: CSVEGLPHGYTF. The chain combines TRBV29-1 with TRBJ1-2. Per germline, CDR1 SQVTM and CDR2 ANQGSEA. The CDR3 extends over 12 amino acids.

The chain is built from TRBV5-1 and TRBJ2-1; TCRdb's D call, TRBD2, is unchecked because there is no DNA. The CDR3 has 14 amino acids. CDR1 and CDR2 from the germline V gene are SGHRS and YFSETQ. CDR3: CASTTSGGAREQFF. Together with reference TRBV5-1 and TRBJ2-1, the CDR3 gives the full variable domain: KAGVTQTPRYLIKTRGQQVTLSCSPISGHRSVSWYQQTPGQGLQFLFEYFSETQRNKGNFPGRFSGRQFSNSRSEMNVSTLELGDSALYLCASTTSGGAREQFFGPGTRLTVL.

This rearrangement joins TRBV6-1 to TRBJ1-1; TCRdb's D call, TRBD1, is unchecked because there is no DNA. This CDR3 contains 14 residues. Germline CDR1 is MNHNS and CDR2 is SASEGT. The CDR3 region is CASRPGQGRTEAFF.

V is TRBV4-1 and J is TRBJ1-5; TCRdb picks TRBD1, but there is no DNA to check that call. CDR1 MGHRA and CDR2 YSYEKL come from the germline V gene. CDR3 size: 16 residues. This CDR3 reads CASSQEDRGLNQPQHF.